The TCR beta chain described here comes from a study of blood T cell repertoires in COVID-19. Study background: Both acute and convalescent COVID-19 samples were obtained from the United States, Italy and Spain.

J gave up 0 bases and V 4 bases, and 3 bases lay outside the gene matches. Germline V gives CDR1 SEHNR, CDR2 FQNEAQ (reference sequence). CDR3 size: 14 residues. Libraries were prepared by immunoSEQ multiplex PCR; TCRdb keeps only in-frame clonotypes and omits some of them. The sample contains about 190,000 clones, 88% of which appear only once. This clonotype originated in a human donor in a cohort sampled during active COVID-19. Material for sequencing was peripheral blood. This chain links TRBV7-9 with TRBJ2-7, with 7 positions matching TRBD1. The CDR3 sequence: CASSSTGSSYEQYF. The CDR3 DNA reads TGTGCCAGCAGCTCGACAGGGTCCTCCTACGAGCAGTACTTC.